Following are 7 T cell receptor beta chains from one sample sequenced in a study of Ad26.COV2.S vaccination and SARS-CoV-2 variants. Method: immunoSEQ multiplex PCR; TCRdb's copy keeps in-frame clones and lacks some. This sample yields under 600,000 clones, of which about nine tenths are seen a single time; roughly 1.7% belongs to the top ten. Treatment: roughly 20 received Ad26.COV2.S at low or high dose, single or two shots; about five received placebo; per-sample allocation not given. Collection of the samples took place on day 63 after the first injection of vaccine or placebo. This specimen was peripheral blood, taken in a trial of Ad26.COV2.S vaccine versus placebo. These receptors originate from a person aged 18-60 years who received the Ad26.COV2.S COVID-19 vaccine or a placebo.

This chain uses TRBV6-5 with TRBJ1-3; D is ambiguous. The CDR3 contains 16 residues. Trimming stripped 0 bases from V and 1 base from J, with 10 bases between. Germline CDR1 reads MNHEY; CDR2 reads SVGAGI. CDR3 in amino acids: CASSYSRSTSGNTIYF. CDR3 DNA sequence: TGTGCCAGCAGTTACTCGCGATCCACGTCTGGAAACACCATATATTTT.

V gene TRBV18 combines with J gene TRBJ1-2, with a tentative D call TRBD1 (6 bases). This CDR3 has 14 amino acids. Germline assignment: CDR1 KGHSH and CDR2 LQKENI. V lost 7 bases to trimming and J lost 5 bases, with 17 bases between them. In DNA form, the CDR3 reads TGTGCCAGCTACGCGAACCGGGACACATATGGCTACACCTTC. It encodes CASYANRDTYGYTF.

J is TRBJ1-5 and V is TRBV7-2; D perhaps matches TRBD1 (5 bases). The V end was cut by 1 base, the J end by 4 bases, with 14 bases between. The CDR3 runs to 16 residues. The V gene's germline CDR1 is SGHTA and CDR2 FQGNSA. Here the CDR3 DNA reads TGTGCCAGCAGCTTAGTATCAGGGAGAGTAAATCAGCCCCAGCATTTT. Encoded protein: CASSLVSGRVNQPQHF.

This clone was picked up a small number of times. The CDR3 region has the DNA TGTGCCAGCAGTGAATACGGTAGCTACGAGCAGTACTTC. As protein: CASSEYGSYEQYF. The chain employs TRBV25-1 and TRBJ2-7, with D unresolved. V lost 0 bases and J 3 bases, leaving 6 bases between the germline ends. This CDR3 is built from 13 residues. CDR1 is MGHDK, CDR2 SYGVNS, per germline.

CDR3: CASSYLPGLGQPNVGYTF. The CDR3 region has the DNA TGTGCCAGCAGTTATCTTCCAGGCCTCGGACAGCCGAATGTAGGCTACACCTTC. The V gene is TRBV6-2 or TRBV6-3, the J gene TRBJ1-2, with a possible D match to TRBD1 (6 bases). The CDR3 runs to 18 residues. Germline CDR1 is MNHEY and CDR2 is SVGEGT. V was cut by 3 bases and J by 8 bases, with 28 bases left in between.

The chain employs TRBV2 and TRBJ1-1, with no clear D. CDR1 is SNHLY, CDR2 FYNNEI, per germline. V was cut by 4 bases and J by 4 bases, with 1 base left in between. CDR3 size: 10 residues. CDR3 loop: CASSATEAFF. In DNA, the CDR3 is TGTGCCAGCAGTGCCACTGAAGCTTTCTTT.

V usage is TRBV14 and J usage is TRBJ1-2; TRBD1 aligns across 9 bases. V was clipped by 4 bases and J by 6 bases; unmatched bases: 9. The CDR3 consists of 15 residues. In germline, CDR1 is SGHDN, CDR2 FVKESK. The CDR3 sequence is CASSLLGQGQDGYTF. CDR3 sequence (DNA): TGTGCCAGCAGCCTACTTGGACAGGGGCAGGATGGCTACACCTTC.